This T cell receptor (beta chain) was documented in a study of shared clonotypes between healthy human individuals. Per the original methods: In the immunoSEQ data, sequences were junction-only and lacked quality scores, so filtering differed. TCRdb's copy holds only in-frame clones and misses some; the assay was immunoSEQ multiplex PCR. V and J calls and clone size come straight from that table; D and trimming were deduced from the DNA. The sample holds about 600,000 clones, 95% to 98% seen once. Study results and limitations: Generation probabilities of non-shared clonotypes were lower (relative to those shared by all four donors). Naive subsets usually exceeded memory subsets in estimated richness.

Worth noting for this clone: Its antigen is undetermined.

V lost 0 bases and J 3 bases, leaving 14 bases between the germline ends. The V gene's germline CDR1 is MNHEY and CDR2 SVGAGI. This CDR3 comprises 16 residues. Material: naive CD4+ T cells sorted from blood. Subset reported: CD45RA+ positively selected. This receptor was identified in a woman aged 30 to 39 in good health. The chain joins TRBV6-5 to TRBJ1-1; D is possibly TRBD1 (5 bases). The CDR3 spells CASSYSTRGEYTEAFF. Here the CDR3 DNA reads TGTGCCAGCAGTTACTCGACTCGGGGGGAGTACACTGAAGCTTTCTTT.